This T cell receptor beta chain appears in the sequencing data of a study of CD8+ T cells in alopecia areata. Study findings and constraints: Higher clonality was seen in lesional scalp than in normal scalp, especially in alopecia totalis/universalis.

In the case of this clone: What it binds is unknown.

Treatment indicated: oral pan-JAK inhibitor, 5-10 mg twice daily. Isolated RNA was reverse transcribed into cDNA used as the sequencing template. Repertoires were generated with immunoSEQ multiplex PCR, while TCRdb's copy carries only in-frame clones and drops some. Among some 100,000 clones listed, approximately 59% were seen once. The CDR3 runs 15 residues. Per the germline V gene, CDR1 is MNHEY and CDR2 is SMNVEV (reference sequence). Germline trimming cut 4 bases from V and 6 bases from J; bases unmatched to any gene: 6. The rearrangement links TRBV27 to TRBJ1-6, with 7 bases aligning to TRBD1. Sequenced here: CD8+ T cells sorted from blood, sampled at week 4, from a patient treated with tofacitinib. This receptor was identified in a human donor with alopecia areata. CDR3 region: CASSYYRGVNSPLHF. The CDR3 nucleotides are TGTGCCAGCAGTTATTACAGGGGCGTTAATTCACCCCTCCACTTT.